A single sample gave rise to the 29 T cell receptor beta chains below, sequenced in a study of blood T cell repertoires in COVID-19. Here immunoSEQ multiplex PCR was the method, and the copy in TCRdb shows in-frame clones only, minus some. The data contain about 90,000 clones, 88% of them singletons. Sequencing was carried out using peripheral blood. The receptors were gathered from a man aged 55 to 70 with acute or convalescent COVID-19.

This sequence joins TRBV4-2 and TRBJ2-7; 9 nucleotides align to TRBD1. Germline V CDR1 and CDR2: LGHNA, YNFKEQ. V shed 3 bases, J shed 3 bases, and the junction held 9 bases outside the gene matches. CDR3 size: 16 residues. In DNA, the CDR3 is TGTGCCAGCAGCCAGACCGGGACAGGGTTAATCTACGAGCAGTACTTC. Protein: CASSQTGTGLIYEQYF.

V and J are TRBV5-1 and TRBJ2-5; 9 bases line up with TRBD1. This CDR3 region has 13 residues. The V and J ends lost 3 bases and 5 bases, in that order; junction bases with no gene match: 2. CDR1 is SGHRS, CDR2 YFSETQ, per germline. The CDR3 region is CASSSDRGETQYF. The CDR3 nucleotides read TGCGCCAGCAGCTCTGACAGGGGGGAGACCCAGTACTTC.

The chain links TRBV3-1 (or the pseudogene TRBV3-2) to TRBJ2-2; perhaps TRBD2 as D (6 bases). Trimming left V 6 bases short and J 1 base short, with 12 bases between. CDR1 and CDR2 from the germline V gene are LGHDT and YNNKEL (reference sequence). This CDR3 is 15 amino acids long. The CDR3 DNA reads TGTGCCAGCAGTAGTAGGCGGGAGAACACCGGGGAGCTGTTTTTT. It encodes CASSSRRENTGELFF.

The CDR3 DNA sequence: TGTGCCAGCAACCGTCAGGGCTCTAATTCACCCCTCCACTTT. It specifies CASNRQGSNSPLHF. The gene calls are TRBV27 and TRBJ1-6, with D possibly TRBD1 on 5 matching bases. Germline V gene data show CDR1 as MNHEY and CDR2 as SMNVEV (reference sequence). This CDR3 has 14 amino acids. Trimming pared 7 bases from V and 6 bases from J, leaving 13 bases between.

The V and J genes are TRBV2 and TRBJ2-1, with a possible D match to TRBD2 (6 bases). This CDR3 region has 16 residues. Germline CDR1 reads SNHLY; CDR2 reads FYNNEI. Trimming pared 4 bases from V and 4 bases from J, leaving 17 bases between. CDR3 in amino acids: CASSVWGDQIYNEQFF. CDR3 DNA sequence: TGTGCCAGCAGTGTTTGGGGGGACCAGATATACAATGAGCAGTTCTTC.

CDR3 sequence reads: CASTPAARDTQYF. CDR3 bases: TGTGCCAGCACCCCAGCGGCGCGTGATACGCAGTATTTT. This chain connects TRBV5-6 to TRBJ2-3; weak D call: TRBD2 (5 bases). The CDR3 runs to 13 residues. The V end lost 6 bases, the J end lost 6 bases, and 14 bases lay between the germline ends. Germline CDR1 SGHDT, CDR2 YYEEEE.

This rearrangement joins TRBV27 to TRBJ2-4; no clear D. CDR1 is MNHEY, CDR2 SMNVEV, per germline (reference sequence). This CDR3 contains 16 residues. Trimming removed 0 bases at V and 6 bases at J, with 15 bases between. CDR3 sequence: CASSLSAHVQRNIQYF. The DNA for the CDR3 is TGTGCCAGCAGTTTATCGGCGCATGTACAGAGAAACATTCAGTACTTC.

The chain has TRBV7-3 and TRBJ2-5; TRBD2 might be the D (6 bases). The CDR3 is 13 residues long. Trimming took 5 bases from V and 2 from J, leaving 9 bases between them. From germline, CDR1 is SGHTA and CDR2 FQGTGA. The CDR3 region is CASSPGAQETQYF. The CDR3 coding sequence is TGTGCCAGCAGCCCGGGAGCTCAAGAGACCCAGTACTTC.

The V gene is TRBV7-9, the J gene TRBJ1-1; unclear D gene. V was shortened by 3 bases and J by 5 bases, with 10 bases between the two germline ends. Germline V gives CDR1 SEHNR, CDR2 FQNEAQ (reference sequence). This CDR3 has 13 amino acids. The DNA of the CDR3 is TGTGCCAGCAGCTTGGGCAGTTGGACTGAAGCTTTCTTT. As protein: CASSLGSWTEAFF.

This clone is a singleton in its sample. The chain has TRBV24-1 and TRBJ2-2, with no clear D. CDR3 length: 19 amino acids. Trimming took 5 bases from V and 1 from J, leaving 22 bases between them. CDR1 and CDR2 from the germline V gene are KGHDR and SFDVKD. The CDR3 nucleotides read TGTGCCACCAGTGCGCTTCTCCGTGGCGGTGGCGGGAACACCGGGGAGCTGTTTTTT. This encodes CATSALLRGGGGNTGELFF.

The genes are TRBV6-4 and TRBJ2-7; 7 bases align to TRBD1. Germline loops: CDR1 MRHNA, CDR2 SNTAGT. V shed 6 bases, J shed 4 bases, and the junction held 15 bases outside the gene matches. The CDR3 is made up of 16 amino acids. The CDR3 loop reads CASSPLTGDHRYEQYF. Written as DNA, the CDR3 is TGTGCCAGCAGCCCTCTTACAGGGGACCACCGTTACGAGCAGTACTTC.

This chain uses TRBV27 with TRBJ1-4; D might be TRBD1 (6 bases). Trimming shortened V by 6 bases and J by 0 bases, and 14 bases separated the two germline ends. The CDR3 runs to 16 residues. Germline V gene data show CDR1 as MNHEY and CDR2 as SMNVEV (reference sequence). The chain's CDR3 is CASRVTGIATNEKLFF. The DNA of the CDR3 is TGTGCCAGCAGGGTAACAGGGATTGCAACTAATGAAAAACTGTTTTTT.

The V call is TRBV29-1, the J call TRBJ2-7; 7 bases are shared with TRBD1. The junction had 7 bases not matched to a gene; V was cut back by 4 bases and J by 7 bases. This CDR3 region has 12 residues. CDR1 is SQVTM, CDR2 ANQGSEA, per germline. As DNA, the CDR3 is TGCAGCGTTGGACAGGGCCCCGGTGAGCAGTACTTC. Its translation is CSVGQGPGEQYF.

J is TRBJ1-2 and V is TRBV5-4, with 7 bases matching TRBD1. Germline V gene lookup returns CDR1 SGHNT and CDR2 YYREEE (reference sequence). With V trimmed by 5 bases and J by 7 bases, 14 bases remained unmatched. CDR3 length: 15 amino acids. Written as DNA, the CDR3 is TGTGCCAGCAGGGTGATAGGACAGGCGAGCAGTGGCTACACCTTC. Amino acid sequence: CASRVIGQASSGYTF.

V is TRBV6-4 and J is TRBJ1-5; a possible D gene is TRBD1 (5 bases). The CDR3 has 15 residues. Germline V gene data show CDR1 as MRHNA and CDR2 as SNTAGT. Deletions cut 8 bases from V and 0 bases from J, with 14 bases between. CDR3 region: CASHQGINSNQPQHF. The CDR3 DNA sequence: TGTGCCAGCCACCAGGGTATTAATAGCAATCAGCCCCAGCATTTT.

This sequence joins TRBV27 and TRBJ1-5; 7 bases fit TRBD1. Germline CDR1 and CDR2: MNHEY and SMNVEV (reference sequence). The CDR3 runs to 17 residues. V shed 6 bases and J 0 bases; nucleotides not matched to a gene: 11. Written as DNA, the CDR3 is TGTGCCAGCAGACTCATGGGGACAGAGTATAGCAATCAGCCCCAGCATTTT. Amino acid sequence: CASRLMGTEYSNQPQHF.

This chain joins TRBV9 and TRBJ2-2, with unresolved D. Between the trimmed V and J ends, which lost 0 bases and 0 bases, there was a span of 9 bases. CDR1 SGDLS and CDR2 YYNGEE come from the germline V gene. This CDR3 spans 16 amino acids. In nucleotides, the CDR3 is TGTGCCAGCAGCGTAGTTGCCAGCGCGAACACCGGGGAGCTGTTTTTT. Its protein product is CASSVVASANTGELFF.

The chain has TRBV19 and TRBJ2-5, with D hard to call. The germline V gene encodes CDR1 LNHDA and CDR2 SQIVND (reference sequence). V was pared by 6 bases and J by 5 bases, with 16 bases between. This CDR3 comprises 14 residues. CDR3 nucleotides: TGTGCCAGTAGCTTTTCGGCGGCTGGGGAGACCCAGTACTTC. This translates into CASSFSAAGETQYF. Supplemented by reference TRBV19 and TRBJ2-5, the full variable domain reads DGGITQSPKYLFRKEGQNVTLSCEQNLNHDAMYWYRQDPGQGLRLIYYSQIVNDFQKGDIAEGYSVSREKKESFPLTVTSAQKNPTAFYLCASSFSAAGETQYFGPGTRLLVL.

CDR3 protein: CAWRLGTATNEKLFF. The CDR3 nucleotides are TGTGCCTGGAGGCTAGGGACAGCAACTAATGAAAAACTGTTTTTT. The chain joins TRBV30 to TRBJ1-4, with 7 bases lining up with TRBD1. CDR1 is GTSNPN, CDR2 SVGIG, per germline (reference sequence). The CDR3 contains 15 residues. With V trimmed by 3 bases and J by 0 bases, 4 bases remained unmatched. The entire variable domain, with the rest obtained from reference TRBV30 and TRBJ1-4, is as follows: SQTIHQWPATLVQPVGSPLSLECTVEGTSNPNLYWYRQAAGRGLQLLFYSVGIGQISSEVPQNLSASRPQDRQFILSSKKLLLSDSGFYLCAWRLGTATNEKLFFGSGTQLSVL.

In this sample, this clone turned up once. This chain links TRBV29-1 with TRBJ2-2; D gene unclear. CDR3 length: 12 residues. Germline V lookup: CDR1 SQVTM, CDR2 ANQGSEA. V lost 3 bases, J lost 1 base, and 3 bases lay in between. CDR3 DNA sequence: TGCAGCGTTGACAGGAACACCGGGGAGCTGTTTTTT. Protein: CSVDRNTGELFF.

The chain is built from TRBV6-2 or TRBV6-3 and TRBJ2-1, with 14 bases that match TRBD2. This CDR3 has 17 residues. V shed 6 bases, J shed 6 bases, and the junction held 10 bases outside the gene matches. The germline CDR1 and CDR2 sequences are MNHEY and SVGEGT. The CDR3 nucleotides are TGTGCCAGCAGCGCCGATAGGACTAGCGGGAGGTTCAATGAGCAGTTCTTC. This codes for CASSADRTSGRFNEQFF.

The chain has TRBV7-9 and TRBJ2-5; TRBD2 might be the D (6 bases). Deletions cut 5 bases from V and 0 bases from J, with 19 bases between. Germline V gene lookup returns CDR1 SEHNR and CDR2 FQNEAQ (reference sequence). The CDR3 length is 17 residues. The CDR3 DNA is TGTGCCAGCAGCGAAGACCGGGACTCACATTACCAAGAGACCCAGTACTTC. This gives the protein CASSEDRDSHYQETQYF.

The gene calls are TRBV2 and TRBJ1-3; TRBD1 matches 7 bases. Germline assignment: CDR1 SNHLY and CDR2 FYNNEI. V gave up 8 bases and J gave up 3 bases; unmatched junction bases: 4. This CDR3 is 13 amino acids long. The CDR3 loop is CASRDSIGNTIYF. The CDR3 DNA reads TGTGCCAGCCGGGACAGCATTGGAAACACCATATATTTT.

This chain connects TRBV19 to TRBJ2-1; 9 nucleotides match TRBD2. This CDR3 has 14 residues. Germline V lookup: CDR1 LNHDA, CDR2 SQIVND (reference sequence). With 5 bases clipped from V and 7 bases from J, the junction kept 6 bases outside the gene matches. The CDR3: CASSVTSGPNEQFF. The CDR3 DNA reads TGTGCCAGTAGTGTGACTAGCGGACCGAATGAGCAGTTCTTC.

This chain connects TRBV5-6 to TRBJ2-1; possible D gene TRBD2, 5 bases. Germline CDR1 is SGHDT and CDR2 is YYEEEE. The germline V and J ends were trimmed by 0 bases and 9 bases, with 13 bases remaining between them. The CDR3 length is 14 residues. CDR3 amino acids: CASSLDTRISEQFF. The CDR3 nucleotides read TGTGCCAGCAGCTTGGATACTAGAATCAGTGAGCAGTTCTTC. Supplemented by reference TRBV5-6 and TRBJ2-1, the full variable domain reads DAGVTQSPTHLIKTRGQQVTLRCSPKSGHDTVSWYQQALGQGPQFIFQYYEEEERQRGNFPDRFSGHQFPNYSSELNVNALLLGDSALYLCASSLDTRISEQFFGPGTRLTVL.

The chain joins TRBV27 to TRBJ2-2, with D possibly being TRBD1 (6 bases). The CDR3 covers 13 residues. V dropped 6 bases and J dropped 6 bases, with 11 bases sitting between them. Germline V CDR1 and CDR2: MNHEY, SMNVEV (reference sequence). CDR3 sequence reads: CASSATGSGELFF. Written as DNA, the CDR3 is TGTGCCAGCAGCGCTACAGGGTCCGGGGAGCTGTTTTTT.

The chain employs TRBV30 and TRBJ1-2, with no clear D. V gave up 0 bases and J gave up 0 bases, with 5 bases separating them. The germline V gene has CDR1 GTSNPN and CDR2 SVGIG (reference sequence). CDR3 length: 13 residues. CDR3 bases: TGTGCCTGGAGTGTACAGACTAACTATGGCTACACCTTC. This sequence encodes CAWSVQTNYGYTF.

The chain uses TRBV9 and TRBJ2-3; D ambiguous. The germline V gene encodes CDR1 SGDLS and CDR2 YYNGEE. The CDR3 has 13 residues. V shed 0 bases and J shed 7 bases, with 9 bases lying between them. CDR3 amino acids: CASSVAGQYTQYF. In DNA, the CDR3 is TGTGCCAGCAGCGTAGCTGGGCAGTATACGCAGTATTTT.

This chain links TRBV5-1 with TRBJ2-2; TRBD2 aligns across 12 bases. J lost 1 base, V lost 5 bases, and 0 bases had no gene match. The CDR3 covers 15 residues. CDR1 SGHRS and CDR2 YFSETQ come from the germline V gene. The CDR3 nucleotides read TGCGCCAGCAGGACTAGCGGGGGGAACACCGGGGAGCTGTTTTTT. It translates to CASRTSGGNTGELFF.